Listed below are T cell receptor beta chains from one sample, sequenced in a study of tumor-infiltrating lymphocytes in oesophageal squamous cell carcinoma. TCRdb used MiXCR to reprocess the PCR reads, holding one entry per CDR3 protein. The data contain roughly 20,000 distinct CDR3 sequences, around two fifths of them singletons. The source material was esophageal tumor tissue. Receptors originate from a male donor with esophageal squamous cell carcinoma. The CDR3 runs from the conserved cysteine through the conserved F or W. The D gene is left open where the match is weak. The listing skips clone size in some rows; elsewhere it reads once, few, many or a size class.

d_call	j_call	v_call	clone_size	cdr3_aa	cdr3_nt
.	TRBJ1-1	TRBV7-3	.	CASSSTGTTNTEAFF	TGTGCCAGCAGCTCAACCGGGACAACGAACACTGAAGCTTTCTTT
.	TRBJ2-4	TRBV3-1	few	CASSQRGDGIQYF	TGTGCCAGCAGCCAACGTGGCGACGGCATTCAGTACTTC
.	TRBJ2-5	TRBV12-5	.	CASGRRGGNTETQYF	TGTGCTAGTGGTCGCCGAGGGGGGAATACGGAGACCCAGTACTTC
TRBD2	TRBJ2-5	TRBV5-1	many	CASSLTSGSAWETQYF	TGCGCCAGCAGCTTGACTAGCGGGAGCGCCTGGGAGACCCAGTACTTC
TRBD1	TRBJ2-7	TRBV7-2	few	CASRRTGGVYEQYF	TGTGCCAGCAGACGGACAGGGGGGGTCTACGAGCAGTACTTC
.	TRBJ1-5	TRBV19	few	CASAGQDNQPQHF	TGTGCCAGTGCGGGACAAGACAATCAGCCCCAGCATTTT
.	TRBJ2-7	TRBV7-2	many	CASSPFEGGPYEQYF	TGTGCCAGCAGCCCCTTCGAGGGGGGGCCGTACGAGCAGTACTTC
.	TRBJ1-6	TRBV28	many	CASSPGHPNSPLHF	TGTGCCAGCAGTCCCGGACATCCTAATTCACCCCTCCACTTT
.	TRBJ2-7	TRBV7-6	medium-sized	CASSLERTYEQYF	TGTGCCAGCAGCTTAGAACGGACCTACGAGCAGTACTTC
.	TRBJ2-1	TRBV12-3/TRBV12-4	.	CASSFPGAGSYNEQFF	TGTGCCAGCAGTTTCCCAGGGGCAGGATCCTACAATGAGCAGTTCTTC
TRBD1	TRBJ2-1	TRBV7-2	.	CASSESGQASYEQFF	TGTGCCAGCAGCGAATCGGGACAGGCTTCCTACGAGCAGTTCTTC
TRBD2	TRBJ2-3	TRBV28	many	CASSFWGGGTDTQYF	TGTGCCAGCAGTTTTTGGGGGGGGGGCACAGATACGCAGTATTTT
.	TRBJ1-5	TRBV6-1	many	CASSPPGGRSNQPQHF	TGTGCCAGCAGTCCCCCGGGGGGCCGGAGCAATCAGCCCCAGCATTTT
.	TRBJ1-1	TRBV10-3	many	CAITDTLNTEAFF	TGTGCCATCACGGACACCTTGAACACTGAAGCTTTCTTT
.	TRBJ2-5	TRBV7-2	.	CASSLNTGAGETQYF	TGTGCCAGCAGCTTAAACACCGGGGCGGGAGAGACCCAGTACTTC
.	TRBJ1-6	TRBV7-2	.	CASSLERLNSPLHF	TGTGCCAGCAGCTTAGAACGGTTGAATTCACCCCTCCACTTT
TRBD2	TRBJ2-1	TRBV12-3/TRBV12-4	.	CASSSLAGGWNEQFF	TGTGCCAGCAGTTCTCTAGCGGGAGGGTGGAATGAGCAGTTCTTC
TRBD1	TRBJ1-5	TRBV6-1	many	CASSENRGGGQPQHF	TGTGCCAGCAGTGAGAACAGGGGAGGGGGCCAGCCCCAGCATTTT
TRBD2	TRBJ2-7	TRBV7-3	.	CASSLAGGSYEQYF	TGTGCCAGCAGCTTAGCGGGGGGATCCTACGAGCAGTACTTC
.	TRBJ2-4	TRBV15	few	CATSRDEREQYF	TGTGCCACCAGCAGAGACGAGAGGGAGCAGTACTTC
.	TRBJ1-2	TRBV6-1	few	CASSEVSNLYGYTF	TGTGCCAGCAGTGAAGTCAGCAACCTTTATGGCTACACCTTC
.	TRBJ2-7	TRBV6-9	.	CASSRGYEQYF	TGTGCCAGCAGTAGGGGCTACGAGCAGTACTTC
TRBD1	TRBJ2-7	TRBV27	medium-sized	CATSSGTVTYEQYF	TGTGCCACCTCCTCCGGGACAGTCACCTACGAGCAGTACTTC
TRBD2	TRBJ2-1	TRBV7-3	few	CASSKLAGVMDEQFF	TGTGCCAGCAGCAAACTAGCGGGAGTTATGGATGAGCAGTTCTTC
.	TRBJ2-2	TRBV7-8	medium-sized	CASRRGGDTGELFF	TGTGCCAGCAGAAGAGGGGGGGACACCGGGGAGCTGTTTTTT
.	TRBJ2-2	TRBV5-1	.	CASSSSGARNTGELFF	TGCGCCAGCAGCTCTTCAGGGGCCCGCAACACCGGGGAGCTGTTTTTT
.	TRBJ1-2	TRBV5-1	.	CASNEGLGGSRYGYNF	TGCGCCAGTAATGAGGGGCTCGGGGGCTCCCGCTATGGCTACAACTTC
.	TRBJ1-1	TRBV6-6	many	CASSYRVDTEAFF	TGTGCCAGCAGTTACCGAGTGGACACTGAAGCTTTCTTT
TRBD1	TRBJ2-7	TRBV7-2	.	CASSRDSLSYEQYF	TGTGCCAGCAGCCGGGACAGCCTCTCCTACGAGCAGTACTTC
TRBD1	TRBJ2-5	TRBV12-3/TRBV12-4	.	CASSLGTVETQYF	TGTGCCAGCAGCCTAGGGACAGTGGAGACCCAGTACTTC
.	TRBJ1-2	TRBV6-1	many	CASSLTRGVSGYTF	TGTGCCAGCAGTCTAACTAGGGGGGTCTCCGGCTACACCTTC
.	TRBJ2-5	TRBV2	many	CASSETYQETQYF	TGTGCCAGCAGTGAAACCTACCAAGAGACCCAGTACTTC
.	TRBJ2-5	TRBV7-2	.	CASSLVRGGGETQYF	TGTGCCAGCAGCTTGGTCAGAGGGGGAGGGGAGACCCAGTACTTC
.	TRBJ2-1	TRBV28	.	CASSLGLRAHEQFF	TGTGCCAGCAGTTTAGGTCTCAGGGCTCATGAGCAGTTCTTC
.	TRBJ2-1	TRBV7-7	.	CASSLTANNEQFF	TGTGCTAGCAGCTTAACAGCTAACAATGAGCAGTTCTTC
TRBD2	TRBJ2-7	TRBV24-1	.	CATSDPVVAGDNEQYF	TGTGCCACCAGTGATCCGGTCGTAGCGGGAGACAATGAGCAGTACTTC
TRBD1	TRBJ1-2	TRBV27	many	CASSPRQGRGYTF	TGTGCCAGCAGTCCTCGACAGGGACGTGGCTACACCTTC
TRBD2	TRBJ2-7	TRBV7-2	.	CASSISSGNTNSYEQYF	TGTGCCAGCAGCATAAGTAGCGGGAACACGAATTCCTACGAGCAGTACTTC
.	TRBJ2-5	TRBV7-9	medium-sized	CASNEGVQETQYF	TGTGCCAGCAACGAGGGGGTCCAAGAGACCCAGTACTTC
TRBD2	TRBJ2-1	TRBV7-8	.	CASSNPHGLAGRRGDEQFF	TGTGCCAGCAGCAACCCCCACGGCCTAGCGGGACGGAGAGGGGATGAGCAGTTCTTC
.	TRBJ2-3	TRBV27	many	CASSGDMDTQYF	TGTGCCAGCTCAGGGGATATGGATACGCAGTATTTT